These 7 T cell receptor beta chains were sequenced from one sample in a study of blood T cell repertoires in COVID-19. Some clones are missing from TCRdb's copy, which holds only in-frame ones; the method was immunoSEQ multiplex PCR. The sample gives 75,000 to 90,000 clones, 75% to 85% of which show up once; just over 35% is in the top ten. Sequenced material: peripheral blood. These receptors all come from a man aged 60 to 75 with COVID-19, enrolled during active disease.

This clone came up once. This sequence joins TRBV27 and TRBJ2-5; D may be TRBD1 (6 bases). The ends were cut back, 6 bases at V and 7 bases at J, with 15 bases in the middle. The CDR3 is made up of 13 amino acids. Germline V gene data show CDR1 as MNHEY and CDR2 as SMNVEV (reference sequence). The CDR3 nucleotides read TGTGCCAGCAGAAATGTTGGGGGCGGGACCCAGTACTTC. It translates to CASRNVGGGTQYF.

With respect to this clone: Relative to the germline gene, one junction end is altered; a read error may explain this. The chain carries TRBV3-1 (or the pseudogene TRBV3-2) and TRBJ1-2, with 7 bases identical to TRBD1. The CDR3 length is 14 residues. Germline CDR1 is LGHDT and CDR2 is YNNKEL (reference sequence). The DNA of the CDR3 is TGTGCCAGCAGCCCTGGGACAGCTCGGATGGAATTGGCCTTC. Its protein is CASSPGTARMELAF.

The V and J genes are TRBV9 and TRBJ2-5; D perhaps matches TRBD1 (6 bases). With 0 bases removed from V and 2 bases from J, the gap between germline ends came to 14 bases. The germline V gene encodes CDR1 SGDLS and CDR2 YYNGEE. CDR3 length: 16 residues. DNA for the CDR3: TGTGCCAGCAGCGTAGGGCCGAACAGGGAACAAGAGACCCAGTACTTC. Protein sequence: CASSVGPNREQETQYF.

This clone was seen only a few times. The chain is built from TRBV27 and TRBJ2-4; D ambiguous. Germline V gene sequence: CDR1 MNHEY, CDR2 SMNVEV (reference sequence). Trimming removed 3 bases from V and 1 base from J, with 13 bases in between. CDR3 length: 16 amino acids. CDR3 sequence: CASSLQPNGAKNIQYF. The DNA of the CDR3 is TGTGCCAGCAGTTTGCAACCCAACGGGGCCAAAAACATTCAGTACTTC.

The genes are TRBV11-2 and TRBJ2-1; D not resolved. The V gene's germline CDR1 is SGHAT and CDR2 FQNNGV. The CDR3 consists of 13 residues. Trimming left V 1 base short and J 5 bases short, with 6 bases between. CDR3 residues: CASSLAGDNEQFF. In DNA form, the CDR3 reads TGTGCCAGCAGCTTAGCTGGAGACAATGAGCAGTTCTTC.

V usage is TRBV19 and J usage is TRBJ2-7; the match to TRBD1 covers 8 bases. Germline-derived CDR1 and CDR2 are LNHDA and SQIVND (reference sequence). Trimming cost V 8 bases and J 4 bases; bases outside gene matches: 10. The CDR3 loop spans 14 amino acids. The CDR3 DNA follows: TGTGCCAGTTCACCGGGACAGGTGAATTACGAGCAGTACTTC. Its translation is CASSPGQVNYEQYF.

This sequence joins TRBV18 and TRBJ2-3, with unresolved D. Germline CDR1 reads KGHSH; CDR2 reads LQKENI. The germline V and J ends were trimmed by 2 bases and 0 bases, with 3 bases remaining between them. The CDR3 is 13 amino acids. In nucleotides, the CDR3 is TGTGCCAGCTCACCATCTAGCACAGATACGCAGTATTTT. Amino acids: CASSPSSTDTQYF.